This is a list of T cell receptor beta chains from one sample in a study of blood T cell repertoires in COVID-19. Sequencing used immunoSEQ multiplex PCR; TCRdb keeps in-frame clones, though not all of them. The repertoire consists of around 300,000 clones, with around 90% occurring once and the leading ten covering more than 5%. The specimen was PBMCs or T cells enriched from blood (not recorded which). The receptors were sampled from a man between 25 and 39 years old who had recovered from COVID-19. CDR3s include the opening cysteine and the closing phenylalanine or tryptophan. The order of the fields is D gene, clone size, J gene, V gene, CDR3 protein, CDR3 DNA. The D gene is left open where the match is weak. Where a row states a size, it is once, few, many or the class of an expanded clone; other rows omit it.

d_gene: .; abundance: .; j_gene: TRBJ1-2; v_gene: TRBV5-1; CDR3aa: CASSLGMAGDYGYTF; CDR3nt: TGCGCCAGCAGCTTGGGTATGGCGGGTGACTATGGCTACACCTTC
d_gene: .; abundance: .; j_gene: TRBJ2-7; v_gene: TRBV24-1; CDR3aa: CATTPERGLLTSSYEQYF; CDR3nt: TGTGCCACCACCCCGGAGAGGGGGCTTTTGACTAGCTCCTACGAGCAGTACTTC
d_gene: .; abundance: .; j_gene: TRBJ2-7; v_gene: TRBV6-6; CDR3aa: CASSPLYEQYF; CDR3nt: TGTGCCAGCAGCCCACTTTACGAGCAGTACTTC
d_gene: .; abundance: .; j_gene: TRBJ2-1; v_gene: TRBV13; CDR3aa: CASSRLSLYNEQFF; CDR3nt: TGTGCCAGCAGCCGACTAAGCCTCTACAATGAGCAGTTCTTC
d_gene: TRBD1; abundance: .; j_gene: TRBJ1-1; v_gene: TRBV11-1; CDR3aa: CASSLLGQRAFF; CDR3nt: TGTGCCAGCAGCTTATTGGGACAGAGGGCTTTCTTT
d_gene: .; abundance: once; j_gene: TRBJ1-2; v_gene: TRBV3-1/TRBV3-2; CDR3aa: CASSQPPSGYTF; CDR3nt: TGTGCCAGCAGCCAACCCCCCAGTGGCTACACCTTC
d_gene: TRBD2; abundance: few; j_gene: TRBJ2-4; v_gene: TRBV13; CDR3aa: CASSLGPLAGGPPSYIQYF; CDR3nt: TGTGCCAGCAGCTTAGGCCCTCTAGCGGGGGGGCCCCCATCGTACATTCAGTACTTC
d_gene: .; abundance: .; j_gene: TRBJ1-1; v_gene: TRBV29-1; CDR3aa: CSVSKGMGTEAFF; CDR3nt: TGCAGCGTTTCTAAGGGGATGGGCACTGAAGCTTTCTTT
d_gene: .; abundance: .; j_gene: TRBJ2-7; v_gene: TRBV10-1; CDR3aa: CASTPPQGSYEQYF; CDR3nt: TGCGCCAGCACCCCCCCCCAGGGGAGCTACGAGCAGTACTTC
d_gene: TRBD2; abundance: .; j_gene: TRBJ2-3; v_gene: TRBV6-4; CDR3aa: CASSAPGRGGTDTQYF; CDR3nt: TGTGCCAGCAGCGCCCCCGGGAGGGGGGGCACAGATACGCAGTATTTT
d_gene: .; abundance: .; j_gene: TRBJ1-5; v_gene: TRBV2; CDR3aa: CASSPPGVGQPQHF; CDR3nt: TGTGCCAGCAGCCCCCCAGGGGTTGGTCAGCCCCAGCATTTT
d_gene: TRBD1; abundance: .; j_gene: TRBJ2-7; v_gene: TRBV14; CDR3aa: CASRLTGGNEQYF; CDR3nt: TGTGCCAGCAGGTTGACAGGGGGCAACGAGCAGTACTTC
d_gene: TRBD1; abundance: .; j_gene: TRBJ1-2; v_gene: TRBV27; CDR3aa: CASSLTGTGYGYTF; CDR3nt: TGTGCCAGCAGTTTAACCGGGACAGGCTATGGCTACACCTTC
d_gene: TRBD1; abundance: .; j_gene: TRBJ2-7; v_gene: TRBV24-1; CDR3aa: CATSRQGSPHEQYF; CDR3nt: TGTGCCACCAGCCGACAGGGGAGCCCCCACGAGCAGTACTTC
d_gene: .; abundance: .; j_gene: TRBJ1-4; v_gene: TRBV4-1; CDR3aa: CASRSRAGAEEKLFF; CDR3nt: TGCGCCAGCAGATCTAGGGCGGGGGCCGAAGAAAAACTGTTTTTT
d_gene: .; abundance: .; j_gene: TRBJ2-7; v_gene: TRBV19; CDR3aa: CASSIGAGYGTITYEQYF; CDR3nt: TGTGCCAGTAGTATAGGGGCGGGGTACGGAACGATAACCTACGAGCAGTACTTC
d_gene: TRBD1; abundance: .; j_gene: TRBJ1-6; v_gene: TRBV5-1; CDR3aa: CASSLEGAYNSPLHF; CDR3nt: TGCGCCAGCAGCTTAGAGGGGGCGTATAATTCACCCCTCCACTTT
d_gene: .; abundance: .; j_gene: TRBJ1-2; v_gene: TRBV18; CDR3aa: CASSPSAGVYGYTF; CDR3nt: TGTGCCAGCTCACCAAGCGCAGGGGTTTATGGCTACACCTTC
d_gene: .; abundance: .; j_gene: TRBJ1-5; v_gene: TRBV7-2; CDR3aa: CASSLGTVSNQPQHF; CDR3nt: TGTGCCAGCAGCTTAGGGACAGTTAGCAATCAGCCCCAGCATTTT
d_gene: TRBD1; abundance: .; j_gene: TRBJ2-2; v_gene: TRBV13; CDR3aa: CASSLVGTGNTGELFF; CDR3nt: TGTGCCAGCAGCTTAGTCGGGACAGGGAACACCGGGGAGCTGTTTTTT
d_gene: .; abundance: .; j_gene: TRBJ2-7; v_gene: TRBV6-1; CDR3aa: CASSELGVSYEQYF; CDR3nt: TGTGCCAGCAGTGAATTAGGGGTTTCCTACGAGCAGTACTTC
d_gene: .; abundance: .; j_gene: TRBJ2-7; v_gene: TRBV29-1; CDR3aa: CSVADSFREEYF; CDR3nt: TGCAGCGTTGCGGACTCTTTCCGCGAGGAGTACTTC
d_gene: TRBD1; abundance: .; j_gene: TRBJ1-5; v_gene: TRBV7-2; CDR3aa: CASSNRDRGRDQPQHF; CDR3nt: TGTGCCAGCAGCAACCGGGACAGGGGGCGCGATCAGCCCCAGCATTTT
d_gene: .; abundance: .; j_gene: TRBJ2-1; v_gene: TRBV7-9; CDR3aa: CASSPISWGDNEQFF; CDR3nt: TGTGCCAGCAGCCCGATCTCCTGGGGGGACAATGAGCAGTTCTTC
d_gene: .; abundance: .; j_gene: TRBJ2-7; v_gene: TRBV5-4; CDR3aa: CASSLAEGYEQYF; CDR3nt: TGTGCCAGCAGCTTGGCCGAGGGCTACGAGCAGTACTTC
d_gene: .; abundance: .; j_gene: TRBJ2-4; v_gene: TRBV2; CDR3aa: CATLGGGVKNIQYF; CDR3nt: TGTGCCACCCTCGGCGGGGGCGTCAAAAACATTCAGTACTTC
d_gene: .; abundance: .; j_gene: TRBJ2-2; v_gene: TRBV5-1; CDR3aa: CASSQDGLLGGGGELFF; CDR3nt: TGCGCCAGCAGCCAAGATGGACTGCTTGGGGGAGGTGGGGAGCTGTTTTTT
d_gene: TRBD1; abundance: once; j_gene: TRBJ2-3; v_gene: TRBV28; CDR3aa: CASSSPTGGEEDTQYF; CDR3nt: TGTGCCAGCAGCTCTCCGACAGGGGGCGAGGAAGATACGCAGTATTTT
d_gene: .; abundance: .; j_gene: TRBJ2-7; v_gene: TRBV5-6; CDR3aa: CASSLVRGYEQYF; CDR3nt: TGTGCCAGCAGCTTGGTCAGGGGTTACGAGCAGTACTTC
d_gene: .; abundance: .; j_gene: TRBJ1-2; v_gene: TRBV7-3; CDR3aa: CASSLGHHYGYTF; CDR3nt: TGTGCCAGCAGCTTGGGACACCACTATGGCTACACCTTC
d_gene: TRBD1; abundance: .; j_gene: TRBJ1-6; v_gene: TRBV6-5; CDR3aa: CASRKTGFRSPLHF; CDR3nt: TGTGCCAGCAGAAAGACAGGGTTCCGATCACCCCTCCACTTT
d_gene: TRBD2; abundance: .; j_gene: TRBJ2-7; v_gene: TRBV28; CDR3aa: CASSEQSSGGRFEQYF; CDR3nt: TGTGCCAGCAGTGAACAAAGCTCGGGGGGGAGATTCGAGCAGTACTTC
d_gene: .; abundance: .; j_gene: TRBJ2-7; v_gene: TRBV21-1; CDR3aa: CASSILKLAGGIYSYEQYF; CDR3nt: TGTGCCAGCAGCATCCTCAAACTAGCGGGGGGGATTTACTCCTACGAGCAGTACTTC
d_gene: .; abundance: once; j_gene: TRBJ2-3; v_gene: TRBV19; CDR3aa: CASSPQALTDTQYF; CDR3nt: TGTGCCAGTAGCCCCCAGGCCCTCACAGATACGCAGTATTTT
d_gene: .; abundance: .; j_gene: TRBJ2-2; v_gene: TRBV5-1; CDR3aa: CASSFRREELFF; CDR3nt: TGCGCCAGCAGCTTTAGGAGGGAGGAGCTGTTTTTT
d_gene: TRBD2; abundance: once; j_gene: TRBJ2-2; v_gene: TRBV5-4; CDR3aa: CASSLRRGGLEWELFF; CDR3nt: TGTGCCAGCAGCTTGAGGCGGGGGGGCCTTGAGTGGGAGCTGTTTTTT
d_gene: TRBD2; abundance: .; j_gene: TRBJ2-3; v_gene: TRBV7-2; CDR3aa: CASSLGPLEAGGWYF; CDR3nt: TGTGCCAGCAGCTTAGGACCGCTCGAAGCGGGGGGGTGGTATTTT
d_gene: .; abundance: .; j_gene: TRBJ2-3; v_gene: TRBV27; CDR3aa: CASSQTSSPDTQYF; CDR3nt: TGTGCCAGCAGTCAGACTAGTTCTCCAGATACGCAGTATTTT
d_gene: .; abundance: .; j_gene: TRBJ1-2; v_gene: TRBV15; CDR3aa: CATSRVGAYDYGYTF; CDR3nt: TGTGCCACCAGCAGAGTGGGGGCCTACGACTATGGCTACACCTTC